Below are 12 T cell receptor beta chains sequenced from a single sample in a study of blood T cell repertoires in COVID-19. Using immunoSEQ multiplex PCR, the repertoire was profiled, and TCRdb retains in-frame clones only, with some absent. The sample gives about 170,000 clones, approximately 86% of which show up once; around 3.5% is in the top ten. The sequencing input was peripheral blood. The receptors originated from a man aged 70-80 years with acute or convalescent COVID-19.

In its sample, this clone was seen once. This chain uses TRBV18 with TRBJ2-7, with D maybe TRBD1 (5 bases). This CDR3 comprises 14 residues. From germline, CDR1 is KGHSH and CDR2 LQKENI. V lost 2 bases and J 6 bases, leaving 14 bases between the germline ends. CDR3 region: CASSPADTVGEQYF. The DNA for the CDR3 is TGTGCCAGCTCACCAGCGGACACCGTAGGCGAGCAGTACTTC. Looking up the rest from reference TRBV18 and TRBJ2-7 gives the full variable domain: NAGVMQNPRHLVRRRGQEARLRCSPMKGHSHVYWYRQLPEEGLKFMVYLQKENIIDESGMPKERFSAEFPKEGPSILRIQQVVRGDSAAYFCASSPADTVGEQYFGPGTRLTVT.

The chain recombines TRBV11-3 with TRBJ2-1; TRBD1 agrees at 8 bases. Germline CDR1 and CDR2: SGHNT and YENEEA. The CDR3 is made up of 13 amino acids. V lost 2 bases to trimming and J lost 7 bases; unmatched junction nucleotides: 1. CDR3 protein: CASSLRQGNEQFF. For the CDR3, the DNA is TGTGCCAGCAGCTTAAGACAGGGGAATGAGCAGTTCTTC.

The chain couples TRBV28 to TRBJ1-2; TRBD1 matches at 7 bases. Germline V gene lookup returns CDR1 MDHEN and CDR2 SYDVKM. Trimming removed 6 bases from V and 5 bases from J; junction bases left unmatched: 9. CDR3 size: 14 residues. The chain's CDR3 is CASSRDSELYGYTF. The CDR3 DNA reads TGTGCCAGCAGCCGGGACAGCGAACTATATGGCTACACCTTC.

The CDR3 coding sequence is TGTGCCAGCAGCCGAGGCGAGGACAGGGGTAATGAAAAACTGTTTTTT. Translated: CASSRGEDRGNEKLFF. V usage is TRBV4-2 and J usage is TRBJ1-4; 9 positions agree with TRBD1. The germline V gene encodes CDR1 LGHNA and CDR2 YNFKEQ. V dropped 4 bases and J dropped 4; count of bases not matched to a gene: 7. The CDR3 has 16 residues.

This clone has just one count. The genes are TRBV2 and TRBJ1-2; D is undetermined. The CDR3 runs 15 residues. Germline V gives CDR1 SNHLY, CDR2 FYNNEI. V was cut by 8 bases and J by 4 bases, with 20 bases left in between. CDR3 amino acids: CASPLGQAESYGYTF. CDR3 DNA sequence: TGTGCCAGCCCCCTGGGCCAGGCTGAGTCCTATGGCTACACCTTC.

The chain carries TRBV2 and TRBJ1-1, with a weak D call TRBD1 (6 bases). CDR3 size: 12 residues. The germline V gene encodes CDR1 SNHLY and CDR2 FYNNEI. Deletions cut 9 bases from V and 8 bases from J, with 16 bases between. The CDR3 protein is CASGRGGREAFF. The CDR3 nucleotides are TGTGCCAGTGGACGGGGGGGCAGGGAAGCTTTCTTT.

The chain combines TRBV5-1 with TRBJ1-1; the D is unclear. The V and J ends lost 0 bases and 1 base respectively, with 7 bases between them. The germline gives CDR1 SGHRS, CDR2 YFSETQ. The CDR3 contains 14 residues. CDR3 nucleotides: TGCGCCAGCAGCTTGGTTTCGGGGAACACTGAAGCTTTCTTT. Translated: CASSLVSGNTEAFF.

The J gene is TRBJ2-5, the V gene TRBV5-4; tentative D call: TRBD1 (6 bases). Trimming removed 4 bases at V and 1 base at J, with 14 bases between. Germline-derived CDR1 and CDR2 are SGHNT and YYREEE (reference sequence). The CDR3 totals 15 residues. CDR3 coding DNA: TGTGCCAGCAGCCCCGGGCAGGGGACCCAAGAGACCCAGTACTTC. Protein product: CASSPGQGTQETQYF.

This clone has more than one count but fewer than ten. V and J are TRBV7-2 and TRBJ1-2, with D perhaps TRBD1 (6 bases). Trimming removed 3 bases from V and 2 bases from J, with 10 bases in between. CDR3 length: 14 residues. Germline V lookup: CDR1 SGHTA, CDR2 FQGNSA. The CDR3 DNA sequence: TGTGCCAGCAGCTTGAGGACAGACAACTATGGCTACACCTTC. Amino acid sequence: CASSLRTDNYGYTF.

V and J are TRBV12-3 or TRBV12-4 and TRBJ2-2; D may be TRBD1 (5 bases). CDR3 length: 13 amino acids. Trimming pared 9 bases from V and 1 base from J, leaving 9 bases between. CDR3 loop: CASHTGNTGELFF. The CDR3 DNA sequence: TGTGCCAGTCATACAGGGAACACCGGGGAGCTGTTTTTT.

The rearrangement links TRBV5-1 to TRBJ1-2; no clear D. Germline-derived CDR1 and CDR2 are SGHRS and YFSETQ. The CDR3 sequence is 14 residues long. Trimming pared 2 bases from V and 0 bases from J, leaving 8 bases between. The CDR3 DNA is TGCGCCAGCAGCTTCAGTTTCCCTAACTATGGCTACACCTTC. This sequence encodes CASSFSFPNYGYTF.

This clone appeared once. The gene calls are TRBV27 and TRBJ1-4; 12 nucleotides align to TRBD1. V trimming: 4 bases; J trimming: 8 bases; junction bases outside the gene matches: 14. Germline CDR1 MNHEY, CDR2 SMNVEV (reference sequence). The CDR3 sequence is 18 residues long. The CDR3, as DNA: TGTGCCAGCAGTTCACTCTCCGGGACAGGGGGCGTTAAGGAAAAACTGTTTTTT. Residues: CASSSLSGTGGVKEKLFF.